The T cell receptor beta chain described here comes from a study of breast tumors, draining lymph nodes, adjacent tissues listed by TCRdb under 2016. In terms of the full investigation: The study compared TCR beta repertoires across tumor, adjacent nontumor tissue and axillary lymph nodes from breast cancer patients. In human breast cancer, the study set out to evaluate how tumor, surrounding tissue and draining lymph node repertoires relate to one another and whether T cells may move between these sites.

Sequencing instrument: Illumina HiSeq 2000. Multiplex PCR amplification was used to generate the TCR beta chain libraries. The amplified TCR beta chain products were analyzed by high-throughput sequencing. TCRdb's own reprocessing of the public reads used fastp at Q25 and MiXCR and kept productive beta chains. Every entry covers one CDR3 protein and lists the most common genes and DNA from its rows. The sample table contains around 100,000 distinct CDR3 sequences; only one count was recorded for approximately 22% of them. Roughly 1.3% of the sample is in the top ten clones. Overall results and qualifications from the work: Rather than being directly demonstrated, the conclusion that tumor T cells originate in lymph nodes was presented as consistent with a hypothesis. The data were judged consistent with most tumor T cells deriving from the lymph node and then expanding within tumor tissue. Tumor and nontumor tissue repertoires were significantly more similar in luminal-like than in basal-like breast cancer. T-cell repertoire diversity in tumors was found to be lower than in lymph nodes but higher than in nontumor tissue, and preferential V and J gene usage was observed.

The axillary draining lymph nodes of breast cancer patients were the source of the lymph node samples. Notes on this clonotype: The antigen it binds to is not known. Base qualities are not provided; no much larger clone lies one nucleotide away.

Taken from the germline V gene, the CDR1 and CDR2 loops are SNHLY and FYNNEI. V sheds 6 bases and J sheds 0 bases, leaving 21 bases between their ends. From the cysteine up to the phenylalanine, the CDR3 has a length of 18 residues. The only DNA kept is the CDR3, 54 bases in frame from the first base. The chain is assembled from TRBV2 and TRBJ2-1, with the identity of the D gene unclear. The specimen was axillary lymph node tissue. The origin of this receptor is a female donor with breast cancer. Some clones in this sample may be carry-over from other donors' samples. The DNA sequence is given as TGTGCCAGCAGAACGCCTACTGACATTTCGAGCTCCTACAATGAGCAGTTCTTC. This translates into CASRTPTDISSSYNEQFF.